This entry lists 10 T cell receptor beta chains sequenced from one sample in a study of OX40 agonist ivuxolimab in advanced cancers. The library was generated by the immunoSEQ multiplex PCR assay. This immuneACCESS table, as held by TCRdb, lists in-frame sequences with V and J called but not all clones. Of the missing ones, under half trace to an unresolved V gene in checked studies; the others have no known cause. This sample holds about 64,000 clones; less than 95% were observed only once. The ten largest clones add up to roughly 0.44% of the sample. Material: CD4+ or CD8+ T cells sorted from blood, obtained in a trial of the OX40 agonist ivuxolimab. The receptors derive from an adult with an advanced solid tumor such as melanoma, head and neck, liver or kidney cancer.

The V gene is TRBV5-4, the J gene TRBJ2-1; perhaps TRBD1 as D (5 bases). The V end was cut by 4 bases, the J end by 0 bases, with 11 bases between. Germline values: CDR1 SGHNT, CDR2 YYREEE (reference sequence). The CDR3 is 15 amino acids. This CDR3 reads CASSPDTSSYNEQFF. In DNA form, the CDR3 reads TGTGCCAGCAGCCCGGACACCAGCTCCTACAATGAGCAGTTCTTC.

As DNA, the CDR3 is TGTGCCAGCAGTTCCGGACTCAAGAAGACCCAGTACTTC. As protein: CASSSGLKKTQYF. The chain joins TRBV6-5 to TRBJ2-5; possibly TRBD2 for D (5 bases). From germline, CDR1 is MNHEY and CDR2 SVGAGI. This CDR3 region has 13 residues. Between the trimmed V and J ends, which lost 4 bases and 6 bases, there was a span of 12 bases.

V and J are TRBV30 and TRBJ2-1; D is possibly TRBD1 or TRBD2 (6 bases each). Trimming shortened V by 5 bases and J by 3 bases, and 11 bases separated the two germline ends. CDR1 and CDR2 (germline): GTSNPN, SVGIG (reference sequence). There are 13 residues in the CDR3. Here the CDR3 DNA reads TGTGCCTGGGGTAAGGGGGGCTACAATGAGCAGTTCTTC. This codes for CAWGKGGYNEQFF.

This chain connects TRBV5-1 to TRBJ1-4; the match to TRBD1 covers 8 bases. The germline V gene has CDR1 SGHRS and CDR2 YFSETQ. Unmatched junction bases numbered 6, after V lost 0 bases and J lost 5 bases. The CDR3 spans 16 residues. The CDR3 region has the DNA TGCGCCAGCAGCTTGGGGACAGGGATTAGGAATGAAAAACTGTTTTTT. This codes for CASSLGTGIRNEKLFF. The entire variable domain, with the rest obtained from reference TRBV5-1 and TRBJ1-4, is as follows: KAGVTQTPRYLIKTRGQQVTLSCSPISGHRSVSWYQQTPGQGLQFLFEYFSETQRNKGNFPGRFSGRQFSNSRSEMNVSTLELGDSALYLCASSLGTGIRNEKLFFGSGTQLSVL.

The chain joins TRBV5-1 to TRBJ2-2; D remains unclear. Trimming took 2 bases from V and 6 from J, leaving 8 bases between them. The germline V gene has CDR1 SGHRS and CDR2 YFSETQ. The CDR3 has 13 residues. The CDR3 DNA is TGCGCCAGCAGCTTCCTGAGTTCCGGGGAGCTGTTTTTT. It translates to CASSFLSSGELFF.

A single count supports this clone. The chain has TRBV19 and TRBJ1-2; TRBD1 matches 7 bases. Germline-derived CDR1 and CDR2 are LNHDA and SQIVND (reference sequence). The CDR3 is made up of 14 amino acids. V lost 5 bases to trimming and J lost 5 bases; unmatched junction nucleotides: 8. CDR3 DNA: TGTGCCAGTAGTGCCCTGGGGGACAGTTATGGCTACACCTTC. Encoded protein: CASSALGDSYGYTF.

The rearrangement joins TRBV11-3 to TRBJ2-2; 8 bases align to TRBD1. The V gene end was trimmed by 1 base and the J gene end by 1 base; junction bases not matched to a gene: 2. CDR3 length equals 16 residues. Germline loops: CDR1 SGHNT, CDR2 YENEEA. The CDR3 sequence: CASSLAGTGNTGELFF. In DNA, the CDR3 is TGTGCCAGCAGCTTAGCCGGGACAGGGAACACCGGGGAGCTGTTTTTT.

This clone has a single count. J is TRBJ1-6 and V is TRBV19; D is unclear. Trimming cost V 1 base and J 10 bases, with 17 bases left between them. In germline, CDR1 is LNHDA, CDR2 SQIVND (reference sequence). CDR3 length equals 16 residues. This chain's CDR3 is CASSIGSARRNSPLHF. CDR3 sequence (DNA): TGTGCCAGTAGTATAGGGTCGGCGCGAAGGAACTCACCCCTCCACTTT. Complete variable domain (other parts from reference TRBV19 and TRBJ1-6): DGGITQSPKYLFRKEGQNVTLSCEQNLNHDAMYWYRQDPGQGLRLIYYSQIVNDFQKGDIAEGYSVSREKKESFPLTVTSAQKNPTAFYLCASSIGSARRNSPLHFGNGTRLTVT.

As DNA, the CDR3 is TGTGCCAGCAGCTTACTTTCTGAGCAGTTCTTC. Its protein is CASSLLSEQFF. The chain employs TRBV7-2 and TRBJ2-1; D is undetermined. Germline assignment: CDR1 SGHTA and CDR2 FQGNSA. Trimming removed 2 bases at V and 9 bases at J, with 5 bases between. The CDR3 consists of 11 residues.

A few counts support this clone. The chain couples TRBV27 to TRBJ1-1; maybe TRBD1 (5 bases). V gave up 6 bases and J gave up 1 base, with 9 bases separating them. CDR1 is MNHEY and CDR2 is SMNVEV in the germline V gene (reference sequence). This CDR3 is built from 13 residues. The CDR3 loop is CASSDRENTEAFF. Written as DNA, the CDR3 is TGTGCCAGCAGCGACAGAGAGAACACTGAAGCTTTCTTT.